A single sample gave rise to the 13 T cell receptor beta chains below, sequenced in a study of cytomegalovirus exposure and HLA in healthy donors. PCR employed 60 Vbeta and 13 Jbeta primers. Clones were sequenced by immunoSEQ multiplex PCR, and TCRdb holds only the in-frame ones, with some missing. The sample contains some 100,000 clones, 75% of which appear only once. The sample consisted of PBMCs. The receptors originated from a man between 45 and 60 years old in good health and CMV-seronegative.

This clone was detected only once. V and J are TRBV19 and TRBJ2-1, with TRBD2 identical over 10 bases. Germline CDR1 LNHDA, CDR2 SQIVND (reference sequence). The length of the CDR3 is 15 residues. V was clipped by 0 bases and J by 10 bases; unmatched bases: 6. The CDR3 DNA sequence: TGTGCCAGTAGTATAGATGGGACTAGCGCGTGGGAGCAGTTCTTC. Translation gives CASSIDGTSAWEQFF.

The table lists this clone with a few counts. The rearrangement joins TRBV2 to TRBJ2-5, with unresolved D. Germline CDR1 and CDR2: SNHLY and FYNNEI. CDR3 size: 12 residues. V lost 3 bases, J lost 9 bases, and 11 bases lay in between. The CDR3 loop is CASSDSLWPQYF. In DNA, the CDR3 is TGTGCCAGCAGTGACAGTCTCTGGCCCCAGTACTTC.

The gene calls are TRBV5-6 and TRBJ2-2; 8 bases fit TRBD1. The V segment lost 2 bases and the J segment 6 bases; nucleotides outside the gene matches: 15. In germline, CDR1 is SGHDT, CDR2 YYEEEE. The CDR3 consists of 18 residues. This CDR3 reads CASSLRSTGAFKAGELFF. As DNA, the CDR3 is TGTGCCAGCAGCTTACGCTCGACAGGGGCTTTTAAAGCCGGGGAGCTGTTTTTT.

The chain is built from TRBV28 and TRBJ2-5, with a possible D match to TRBD2 (6 bases). Trimming removed 3 bases from V and 4 bases from J, with 15 bases in between. The CDR3 length is 15 residues. The germline V gene has CDR1 MDHEN and CDR2 SYDVKM. CDR3 sequence reads: CASSFPGAQRETQYF. Written as DNA, the CDR3 is TGTGCCAGCAGTTTTCCGGGAGCACAACGAGAGACCCAGTACTTC.

The chain combines TRBV5-8 with TRBJ2-4, with 11 bases fitting TRBD1. Losses at the gene ends were 7 bases for V and 6 bases for J; bases not matched to a gene: 9. The CDR3 runs 15 residues. Germline CDR1 reads SGHTS; CDR2 reads YDEGEE. CDR3 DNA: TGTGCCAGCGTCCGGGACAGGGGGATTGGAAACATTCAGTACTTC. This encodes CASVRDRGIGNIQYF.

By share, this clone ranks as medium-sized. The chain has TRBV7-9 and TRBJ1-1; 10 positions match TRBD1. Germline values: CDR1 SEHNR, CDR2 FQNEAQ (reference sequence). The CDR3 has 17 residues. V was pared by 2 bases and J by 1 base, with 7 bases of the junction left unmatched. CDR3 in DNA: TGTGCCAGCAGCTTAAGGACAGGGGGTAGTCGGAACACTGAAGCTTTCTTT. Amino acid sequence: CASSLRTGGSRNTEAFF.

This chain links TRBV5-5 with TRBJ1-5, with D maybe TRBD1 (6 bases). Per the germline V gene, CDR1 is SGHKS and CDR2 is YYEKEE (reference sequence). The CDR3 loop spans 16 amino acids. Trimming shortened V by 2 bases and J by 6 bases, and 18 bases separated the two germline ends. CDR3 sequence reads: CASSLEGGRVGQPQHF. CDR3 DNA sequence: TGTGCCAGCAGCTTAGAGGGGGGGAGAGTAGGTCAGCCCCAGCATTTT.

Points on this clone: Its ends do not fully match the called genes, so a read error is possible. Other DNA sequences in the same sample also yield this CDR3. The genes are TRBV5-5 and TRBJ1-4, with D possibly matching TRBD1 (6 bases). This CDR3 has 14 amino acids. Germline V gene data show CDR1 as SGHKS and CDR2 as YYEKEE (reference sequence). CDR3 loop: CASSLVRGSEKLFF. Written as DNA, the CDR3 is TGTGCCAGCAGCTTGGTTAGGGGGAGTGAAAAACTGTTCTTT.

The chain couples TRBV7-8 to TRBJ2-5; 7 bases line up with TRBD1. Germline CDR1 and CDR2: SGHVS and FQNEAQ. V lost 1 base to trimming and J lost 5 bases; unmatched junction nucleotides: 4. The CDR3 runs to 14 residues. The chain's CDR3 is CASSLVNRGETQYF. The CDR3 coding sequence is TGTGCCAGCAGCTTAGTCAACAGGGGTGAGACCCAGTACTTC.

The chain links TRBV9 to TRBJ1-2; TRBD1 aligns across 7 bases. With V trimmed by 4 bases and J by 5 bases, 11 bases remained unmatched. The CDR3 spans 15 residues. Germline V gene data show CDR1 as SGDLS and CDR2 as YYNGEE. CDR3 sequence (DNA): TGTGCCAGCAGCCCAATTGGACAGGCCGGTTATGGCTACACCTTC. It is translated as CASSPIGQAGYGYTF.

The chain links TRBV5-6 to TRBJ1-6; the match to TRBD1 covers 7 bases. The CDR3 contains 15 residues. Germline values: CDR1 SGHDT, CDR2 YYEEEE. V lost 3 bases to trimming and J lost 9 bases; unmatched junction nucleotides: 9. CDR3 coding DNA: TGTGCCAGCAGCTCAGGACAGGCCCGCGGTTCACCCCTCCACTTT. Amino acids: CASSSGQARGSPLHF.

CDR3 in amino acids: CATGPGETGELFF. DNA of the CDR3: TGTGCCACCGGTCCGGGTGAGACCGGGGAGCTGTTTTTT. The chain couples TRBV15 to TRBJ2-2; no firm D call. The CDR3 contains 13 residues. V was trimmed by 8 bases and J by 5 bases, leaving 12 bases between them. Germline values: CDR1 LNHNV, CDR2 YYDKDF (reference sequence).

This chain connects TRBV6-1 to TRBJ1-5; TRBD1 aligns across 7 bases. CDR3 length: 13 residues. With V trimmed by 3 bases and J by 6 bases, 2 bases remained unmatched. CDR1 MNHNS and CDR2 SASEGT come from the germline V gene. The CDR3 here is CASSERGLQPQHF. The CDR3 nucleotides read TGTGCCAGCAGTGAGAGGGGGCTTCAGCCCCAGCATTTT.